This entry lists 4 T cell receptor beta chains sequenced from one sample in a study of Graves' ophthalmopathy and Graves' hyperthyroidism. The authors amplified TCR beta CDR3 regions from RNA transcripts. First-round RT-PCR used HTBI primers; second-round multiplex PCR followed. TCRdb called the multiplex PCR reads again in MiXCR, with one record for every CDR3 protein. The sample holds around 670,000 distinct CDR3 sequences, roughly 41% seen once. The specimen was peripheral blood. The source of these receptors is an adult man with Graves' ophthalmopathy.

V is TRBV9 and J is TRBJ2-5, with 7 bases lining up with TRBD1. The germline V gene encodes CDR1 SGDLS and CDR2 YYNGEE. The CDR3 is made up of 16 amino acids. Trimming at V came to 4 bases and at J to 3 bases, leaving 12 bases not matched to a gene. The CDR3 loop reads CASSPDGLGQKETQYF. As DNA, the CDR3 is TGTGCCAGCAGCCCAGATGGCTTGGGACAGAAAGAGACCCAGTACTTC.

This clonotype has just a few counts. The junction does not match germline at one end; this may be a read error. V gene TRBV5-1 combines with J gene TRBJ1-5, with D unresolved. Germline-derived CDR1 and CDR2 are SGHRS and YFSETQ. This CDR3 contains 14 residues. CDR3 nucleotide sequence: TGTGCCAGCAGCTTGTTTGCTGGAGGTCAGCCCCAGCATTTT. Translated: CASSLFAGGQPQHF.

This clonotype was detected ten times or more. This sequence joins TRBV2 and TRBJ1-2; no clear D gene. The V end lost 7 bases, the J end lost 8 bases, and 17 bases lay between the germline ends. The germline V gene has CDR1 SNHLY and CDR2 FYNNEI. The CDR3 length is 13 residues. CDR3 coding DNA: TGTGCCAGCAACCCTAGAGGGTTCGAGGGCTACACCTTC. It encodes CASNPRGFEGYTF.

The chain has TRBV20-1 and TRBJ1-1; the D gene is possibly TRBD1 (5 bases). The CDR3 is 14 residues long. Germline-derived CDR1 and CDR2 are DFQATT and SNEGSKA (reference sequence). The ends were cut back, 3 bases at V and 7 bases at J, with 18 bases in the middle. CDR3 nucleotides: TGCAGTGCTAGCTCTGGGACCGCTGCCGATGAAGCTTTCTTT. The encoded protein is CSASSGTAADEAFF.